The subject of this entry is one TCR beta chain. The CDR3 is cut off 3 residues early in the read; its end comes from the germline J gene. Profiling relied on immunoSEQ multiplex PCR, and the TCRdb table lists in-frame clones only, not all of them. The sample table includes tens of thousands of clones. These data originate in a study of T cells in women clearing cervical HPV infection. The wider study: Case blood was drawn when the lesion was first found; control blood after infection became undetectable.

Per germline, CDR1 SGHRS and CDR2 YFSETQ. This CDR3 is built from 19 residues. Unmatched junction bases numbered 11, after V lost 2 bases and J lost 0 bases. The TCR originated in a woman between 18 and 75 years old with a cervical HPV16 infection that either progressed to CIN3+ or cleared (not recorded which). The chain uses TRBV5-1 and TRBJ2-5; 12 positions match TRBD2. Sequenced input: blood buffy coat. Incomplete CDR3 DNA: TGCGCCAGCAGCTTTTCCCTACTAGCGGGGGGCTCGTACCAAGAGACC. It encodes CASSFSLLAGGSYQET. The entire CDR3 is CASSFSLLAGGSYQETQYF.